This T cell receptor (beta chain) was found in a study of blood T cell repertoires in COVID-19. As for the study in general: Researchers got acute and convalescent COVID-19 samples from the United States, Italy and Spain. From T cells, B-cell-depleted T cells, or PBMCs came the material, which was cDNA or gDNA.

Source study methods: Amplification of reference gene primers provided the estimated nucleated cell counts. Produced via immunoSEQ multiplex PCR; TCRdb's table is partial and in-frame only. Clonal size and the V and J genes are those of that table, whereas D and trimming came from the DNA. The data contain 120,000 or so clones, about 78% of them singletons. CDR1 is KGHSH and CDR2 is LQKENI in the germline V gene. This CDR3 contains 15 residues. Trimming pared 6 bases from V and 0 bases from J, leaving 12 bases between. The sequencing input was peripheral blood. The chain carries TRBV18 and TRBJ2-1, with D perhaps matching TRBD1 (5 bases). The TCR originated in a man aged 70 or older with acute or convalescent COVID-19. The CDR3 region has the DNA TGTGCCAGCTCCCCGGACACGAGCTCCTACAATGAGCAGTTCTTC. Translation: CASSPDTSSYNEQFF.